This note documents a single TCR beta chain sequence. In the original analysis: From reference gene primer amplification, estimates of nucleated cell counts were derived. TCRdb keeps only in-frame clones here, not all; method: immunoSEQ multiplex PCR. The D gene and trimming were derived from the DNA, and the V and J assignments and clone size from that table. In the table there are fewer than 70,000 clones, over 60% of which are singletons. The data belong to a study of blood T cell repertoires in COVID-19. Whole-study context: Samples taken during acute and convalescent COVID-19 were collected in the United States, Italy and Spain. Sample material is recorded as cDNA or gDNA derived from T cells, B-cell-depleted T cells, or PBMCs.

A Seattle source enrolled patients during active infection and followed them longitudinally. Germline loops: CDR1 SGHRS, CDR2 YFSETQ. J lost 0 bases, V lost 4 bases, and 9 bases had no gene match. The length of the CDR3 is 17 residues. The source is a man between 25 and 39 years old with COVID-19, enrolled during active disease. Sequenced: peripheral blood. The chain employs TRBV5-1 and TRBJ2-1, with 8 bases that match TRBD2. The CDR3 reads CASSLSGGRVSYNEQFF. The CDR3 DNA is TGCGCCAGCAGCCTCTCGGGGGGGAGGGTCTCCTACAATGAGCAGTTCTTC.